The rows below give T cell receptor beta chains drawn from one sample of a study of glioma-infiltrating T cells. MiXCR was run by TCRdb on the multiplex PCR reads, yielding one entry per CDR3 protein. Of about 130,000 distinct CDR3 sequences listed, 20% to 25% are singletons. Sequenced: glioma tissue, nonneoplastic brain tissue, or PBMCs (not recorded which). The receptor source for this set is a human donor with low-grade glioma or glioblastoma, undergoing nonglioma brain surgery, or in good health (not recorded which). Each CDR3 is given without its conserved first and last residue. The order of the fields is V gene, clone size, J gene, CDR3 length, CDR3 protein. Clone size is stated in some rows and not others, as once, few, many or a class when expanded.

>TRBV6-2/TRBV6-3|NA|TRBJ1-1|12
ASSSGGLNTAAF
>TRBV4-3|many|TRBJ2-7|15
ASSPGPTTPGSYEQY
>TRBV4-2|NA|TRBJ2-2|12
ASSQLASTGELF
>TRBV19|many|TRBJ2-6|14
ASSIDNGSGANVLT
>TRBV6-2/TRBV6-3|NA|TRBJ2-7|12
ASSYAGTKYEQY
>TRBV29-1|NA|NA|12
SVESDIGGNEAF
>TRBV7-9|NA|TRBJ2-1|10
ASTPDHSEQF
>TRBV4-1|NA|TRBJ2-7|17
ASSQYDTGGGIGSYEQY
>TRBV13|NA|TRBJ1-1|15
ASSVDQGVSMNTGAF
>TRBV7-9|many|TRBJ2-3|11
ASKTGFTDTQY
>TRBV4-1|many|TRBJ2-4|13
ASSQEGGAKNIQY
>TRBV5-1|few|TRBJ2-5|13
ASSLVLAGEETQY
>TRBV29-1|NA|TRBJ2-3|11
SGSLGGTDTQY
>TRBV7-9|many|TRBJ2-1|9
ASSQSHEQF
>TRBV3-1|NA|TRBJ1-2|14
ASSQGQASLGHGYT
>TRBV7-9|NA|TRBJ2-3|14
ASSLTRGRSTDTQY
>TRBV7-2|many|TRBJ2-1|17
ASSLARGLAPLSYNEQF
>TRBV6-1|many|TRBJ2-3|13
ASSPGLSSTDTQY
>TRBV4-3|many|TRBJ2-3|13
ASTRDRLNTDTQY
>TRBV3-1|few|TRBJ1-5|13
ASSQGAGVVQPQH
>TRBV18|many|TRBJ2-7|12
ASSPATTLVEQY
>TRBV6-2/TRBV6-3|many|TRBJ1-2|13
ASSLTGQDYYGYT
>TRBV7-9|many|TRBJ1-2|12
ASIRTGSNYGYT
>TRBV19|NA|TRBJ2-1|11
ASSLYKEGEQF
>TRBV7-6|many|TRBJ2-3|11
ASSLPSTDTQY
>TRBV27|many|TRBJ2-1|13
ASSPRSGRYNEQF
>TRBV9|NA|TRBJ2-2|12
ASSPRGGSGELF
>TRBV15|many|TRBJ1-5|13
ATSRDPGTGQPQH
>TRBV29-1|few|TRBJ2-2|12
SVETGGYTGELF
>TRBV19|many|TRBJ1-1|11
ASSTQWNTEAF
>TRBV30|NA|TRBJ2-3|9
AWLGGDTQY
>TRBV7-6|many|TRBJ2-7|9
ASSLSGEQY
>TRBV7-2|few|TRBJ2-3|14
ASSAGAPGGADTQY
>TRBV7-2|many|TRBJ1-3|14
ASSRTSGSGGNTIY
>TRBV20-1|many|TRBJ2-3|11
SARAISTDTQY
>TRBV20-1|many|TRBJ2-3|12
SARDRQGTDTQY
>TRBV7-9|many|TRBJ2-1|10
ASRPGLEEQF
>TRBV11-2|many|TRBJ2-5|13
ASSFLWDRAETQY
>TRBV28|many|TRBJ2-7|11
ASSLVGAYEQY
>TRBV19|few|TRBJ2-2|11
ASSIGDRGELF
>TRBV6-1|many|TRBJ2-5|11
ASSPTGEETQY
>TRBV27|many|TRBJ1-1|12
ASSVGIMNTEAF
>TRBV20-1|many|TRBJ2-7|11
SALPSGRYEQY